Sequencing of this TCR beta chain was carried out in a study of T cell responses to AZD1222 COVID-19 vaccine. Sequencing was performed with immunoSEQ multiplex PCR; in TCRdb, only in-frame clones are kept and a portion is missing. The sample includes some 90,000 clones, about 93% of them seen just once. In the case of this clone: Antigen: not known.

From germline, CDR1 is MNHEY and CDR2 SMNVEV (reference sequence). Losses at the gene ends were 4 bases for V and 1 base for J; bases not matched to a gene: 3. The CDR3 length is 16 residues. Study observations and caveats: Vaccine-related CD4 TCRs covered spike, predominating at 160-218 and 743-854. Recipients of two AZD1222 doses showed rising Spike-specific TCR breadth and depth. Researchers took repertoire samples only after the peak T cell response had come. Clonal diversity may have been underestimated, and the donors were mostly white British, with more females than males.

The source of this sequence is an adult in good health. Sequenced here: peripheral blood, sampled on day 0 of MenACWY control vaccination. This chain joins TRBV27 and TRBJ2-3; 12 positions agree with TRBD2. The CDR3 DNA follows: TGTGCCAGCAGTTCCAGACTAGCGGGGGGCACAGATACGCAGTATTTT. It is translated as CASSSRLAGGTDTQYF.